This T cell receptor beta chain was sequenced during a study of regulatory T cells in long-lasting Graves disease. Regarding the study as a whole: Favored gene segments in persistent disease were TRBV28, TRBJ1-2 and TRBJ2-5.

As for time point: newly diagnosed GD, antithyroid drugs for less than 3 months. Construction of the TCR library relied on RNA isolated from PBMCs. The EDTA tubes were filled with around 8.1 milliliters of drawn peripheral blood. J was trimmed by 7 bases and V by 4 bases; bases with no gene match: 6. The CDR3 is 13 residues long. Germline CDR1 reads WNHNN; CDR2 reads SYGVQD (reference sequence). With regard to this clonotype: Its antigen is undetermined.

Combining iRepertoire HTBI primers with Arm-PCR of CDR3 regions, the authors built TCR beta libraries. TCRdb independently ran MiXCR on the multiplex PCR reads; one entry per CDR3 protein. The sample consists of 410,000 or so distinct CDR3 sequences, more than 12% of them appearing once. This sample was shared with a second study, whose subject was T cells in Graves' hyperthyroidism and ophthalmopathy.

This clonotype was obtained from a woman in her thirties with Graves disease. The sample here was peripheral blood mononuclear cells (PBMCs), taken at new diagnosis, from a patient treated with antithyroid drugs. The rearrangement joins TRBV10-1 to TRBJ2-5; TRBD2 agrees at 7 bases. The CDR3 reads CASSGGLGRTQYF. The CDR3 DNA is TGCGCCAGCAGTGGAGGACTAGGTCGGACCCAGTACTTC.